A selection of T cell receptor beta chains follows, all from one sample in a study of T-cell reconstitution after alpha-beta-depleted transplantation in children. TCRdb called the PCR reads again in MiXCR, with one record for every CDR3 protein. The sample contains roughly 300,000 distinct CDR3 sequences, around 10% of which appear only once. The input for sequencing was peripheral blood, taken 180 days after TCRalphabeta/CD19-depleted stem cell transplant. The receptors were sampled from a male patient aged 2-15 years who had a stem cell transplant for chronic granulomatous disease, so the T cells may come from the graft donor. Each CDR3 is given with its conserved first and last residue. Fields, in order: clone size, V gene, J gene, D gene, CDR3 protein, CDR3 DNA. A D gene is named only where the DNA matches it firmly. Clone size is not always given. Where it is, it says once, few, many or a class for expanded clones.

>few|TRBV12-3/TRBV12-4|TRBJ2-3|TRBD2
CASRKKGLVRDTQYF
TGTGCCAGCAGAAAGAAGGGACTAGTGCGGGATACGCAGTATTTT
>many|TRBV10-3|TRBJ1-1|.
CAISEWGNTEAFF
TGTGCCATCAGTGAATGGGGGAACACTGAAGCTTTCTTT
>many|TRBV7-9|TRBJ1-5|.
CASSKTGQNQPQHF
TGTGCCAGCAGCAAGACAGGACAAAATCAGCCCCAGCATTTT
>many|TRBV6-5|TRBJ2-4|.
CASSYDGIAKNIQYF
TGTGCCAGCAGTTACGACGGAATAGCCAAAAACATTCAGTACTTC
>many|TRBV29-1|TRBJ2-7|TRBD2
CSVERQREGLIREQYF
TGCAGCGTTGAAAGGCAGCGGGAGGGCCTGATCCGCGAGCAGTACTTC
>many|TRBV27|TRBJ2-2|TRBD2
CASSPTSGSGTGELFF
TGTGCCAGCAGTCCGACTAGCGGGAGTGGTACCGGGGAGCTGTTTTTT
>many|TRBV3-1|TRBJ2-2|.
CASSQDRVGASRYTGELFF
TGTGCCAGCAGCCAAGATAGGGTGGGGGCTAGTCGGTACACCGGGGAGCTGTTTTTT
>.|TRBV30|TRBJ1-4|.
CAWSVSEKLFF
TGTGCCTGGAGTGTAAGTGAAAAACTGTTTTTT
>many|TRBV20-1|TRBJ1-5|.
CSARLGGADQPQHF
TGCAGTGCTAGGTTAGGGGGAGCCGATCAGCCCCAGCATTTT
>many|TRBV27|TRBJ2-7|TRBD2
CASSHSGAPYEQYF
TGTGCCAGCAGCCACAGCGGGGCCCCCTACGAGCAGTACTTC
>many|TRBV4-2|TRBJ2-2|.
CASSQDRVQANTGELFF
TGTGCCAGCAGCCAAGACCGAGTGCAGGCGAACACCGGGGAGCTGTTTTTT
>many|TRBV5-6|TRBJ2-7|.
CASSSYVKYF
TGTGCCAGCAGCTCCTACGTTAAGTACTTC
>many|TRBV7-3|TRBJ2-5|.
CASSSGPGLETQYF
TGTGCCAGCAGCTCAGGACCCGGTTTGGAGACCCAGTACTTC
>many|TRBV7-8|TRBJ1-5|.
CASSLQGDQPQHF
TGTGCCAGCAGCCTACAGGGCGATCAGCCCCAGCATTTT
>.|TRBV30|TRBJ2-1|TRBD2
CAGKGLAVAEQFF
TGTGCCGGGAAGGGACTAGCGGTAGCTGAGCAGTTCTTC
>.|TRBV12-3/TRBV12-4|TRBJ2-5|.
CASSSLPRETQNF
TGTGCCAGCAGTTCCCTTCCGAGGGAGACCCAGAACTTC
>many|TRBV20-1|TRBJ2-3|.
CSASLPQGLSDTQYF
TGCAGTGCTAGTCTTCCCCAGGGACTGTCAGATACGCAGTATTTT
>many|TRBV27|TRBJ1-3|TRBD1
CASSLSTGEGSGNTIYF
TGTGCCAGCAGTTTATCAACAGGGGAGGGCTCTGGAAACACCATATATTTT
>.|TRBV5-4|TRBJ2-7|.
CASSDRSSSYEQYF
TGTGCCAGCAGTGACCGCTCTAGCTCCTACGAGCAGTACTTC
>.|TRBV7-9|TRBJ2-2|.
CASSPTLTKTGELFF
TGTGCCAGCAGCCCCACACTCACGAAGACCGGGGAGCTGTTTTTT
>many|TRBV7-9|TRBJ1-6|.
CASSLGAGINSPLHF
TGTGCCAGCAGCTTAGGGGCAGGGATTAATTCACCCCTCCACTTT
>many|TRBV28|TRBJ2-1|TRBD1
CASSGQGASYNEQFF
TGTGCCAGCTCGGGACAGGGCGCCTCCTACAATGAGCAGTTCTTC
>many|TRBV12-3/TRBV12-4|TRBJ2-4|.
CASSTTRGNPQNIQYF
TGTGCCAGCAGTACTACCCGGGGAAACCCCCAAAACATTCAGTACTTC
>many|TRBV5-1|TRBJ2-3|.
CASNVRSMTDTQYF
TGCGCCAGCAACGTCCGGTCTATGACAGATACGCAGTATTTT
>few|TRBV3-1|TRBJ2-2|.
CASSHGGISPGELFF
TGTGCCAGCAGCCACGGTGGTATCTCGCCCGGGGAGCTGTTTTTT
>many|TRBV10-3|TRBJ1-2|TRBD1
CAIKALWGQADYGYTF
TGTGCCATCAAAGCTCTCTGGGGACAGGCGGACTATGGCTACACCTTC
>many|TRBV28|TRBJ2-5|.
CASNWRPLQETQYF
TGTGCCAGCAACTGGAGGCCCCTCCAAGAGACCCAGTACTTC
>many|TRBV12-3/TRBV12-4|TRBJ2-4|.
CASSVSGLLAKNIQYF
TGTGCCAGCAGCGTCAGCGGGCTGCTAGCCAAAAACATTCAGTACTTC
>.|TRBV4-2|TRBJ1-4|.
CASSQGPGDEKLFF
TGTGCCAGCAGCCAAGGGCCCGGGGATGAAAAACTGTTTTTT
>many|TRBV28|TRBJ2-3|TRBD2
CASRIRRREEDTQYF
TGTGCCAGCAGGATAAGGCGGCGGGAGGAAGATACGCAGTATTTT
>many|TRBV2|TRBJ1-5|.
CASTSEAGADQPQHF
TGTGCCAGCACCTCCGAAGCGGGGGCTGATCAGCCCCAGCATTTT
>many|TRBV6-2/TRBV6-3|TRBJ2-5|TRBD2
CASTRTSGRQTQYF
TGTGCCAGCACCAGGACTAGCGGGAGGCAGACCCAGTACTTC
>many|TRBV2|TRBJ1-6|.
CASREGGLYNSPLHF
TGTGCCAGCAGAGAGGGGGGCCTCTATAATTCACCCCTCCACTTT
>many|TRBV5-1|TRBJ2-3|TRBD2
CASSWFDPSGGGSSTQYF
TGCGCCAGCAGCTGGTTTGACCCCTCCGGCGGGGGTTCCTCTACGCAGTATTTT
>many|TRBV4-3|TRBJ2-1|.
CASSQDPPDNEQFF
TGCGCCAGCAGCCAAGACCCGCCCGATAATGAGCAGTTCTTC